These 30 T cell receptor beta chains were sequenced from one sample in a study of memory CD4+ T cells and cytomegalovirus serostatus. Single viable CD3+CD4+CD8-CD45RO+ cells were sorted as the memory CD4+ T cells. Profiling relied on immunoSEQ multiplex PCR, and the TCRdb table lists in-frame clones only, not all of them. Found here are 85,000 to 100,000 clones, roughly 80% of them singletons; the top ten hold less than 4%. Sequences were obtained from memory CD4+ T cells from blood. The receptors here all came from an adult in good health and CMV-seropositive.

The CDR3 sequence: CASSGRVSYEQYF. The CDR3 DNA is TGTGCCAGCAGCGGCAGGGTTAGCTACGAGCAGTACTTC. The chain has TRBV7-8 and TRBJ2-7; D perhaps matches TRBD1 (5 bases). Germline CDR1 and CDR2: SGHVS and FQNEAQ. V was cut by 5 bases and J by 3 bases, with 11 bases left in between. The CDR3 covers 13 residues.

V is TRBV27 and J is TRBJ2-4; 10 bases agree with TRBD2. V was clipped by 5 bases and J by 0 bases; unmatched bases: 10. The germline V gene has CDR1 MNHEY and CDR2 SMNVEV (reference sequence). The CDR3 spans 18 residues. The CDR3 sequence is CASSPLAGATKAKNIQYF. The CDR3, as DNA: TGTGCCAGCAGTCCGCTAGCGGGAGCGACGAAAGCCAAAAACATTCAGTACTTC.

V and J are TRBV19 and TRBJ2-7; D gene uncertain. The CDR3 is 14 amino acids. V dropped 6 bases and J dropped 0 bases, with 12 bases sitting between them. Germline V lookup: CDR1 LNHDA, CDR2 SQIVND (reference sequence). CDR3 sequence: CASSSQSYSYEQYF. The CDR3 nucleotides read TGTGCCAGTAGCTCACAGAGCTACTCCTACGAGCAGTACTTC.

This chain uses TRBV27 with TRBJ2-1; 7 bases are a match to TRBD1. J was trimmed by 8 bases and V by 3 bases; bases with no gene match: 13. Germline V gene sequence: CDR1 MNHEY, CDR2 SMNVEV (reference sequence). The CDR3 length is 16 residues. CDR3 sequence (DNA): TGTGCCAGCAGTTTCCTCTCGACAGGGAAGGGGGATGAGCAGTTCTTC. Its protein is CASSFLSTGKGDEQFF.

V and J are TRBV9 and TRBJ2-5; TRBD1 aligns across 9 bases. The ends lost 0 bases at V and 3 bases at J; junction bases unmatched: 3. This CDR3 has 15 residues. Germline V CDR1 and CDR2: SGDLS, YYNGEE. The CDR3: CASSVGGQGEETQYF. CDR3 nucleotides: TGTGCCAGCAGCGTAGGGGGACAGGGAGAAGAGACCCAGTACTTC.

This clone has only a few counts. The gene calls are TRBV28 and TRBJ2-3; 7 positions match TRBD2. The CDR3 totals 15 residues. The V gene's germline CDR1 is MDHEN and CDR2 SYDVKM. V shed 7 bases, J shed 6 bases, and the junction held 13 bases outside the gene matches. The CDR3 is CASNPGSGGEDTQYF. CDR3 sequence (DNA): TGTGCCAGCAACCCGGGGTCGGGAGGTGAGGATACGCAGTATTTT. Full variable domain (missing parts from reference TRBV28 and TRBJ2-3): DVKVTQSSRYLVKRTGEKVFLECVQDMDHENMFWYRQDPGLGLRLIYFSYDVKMKEKGDIPEGYSVSREKKERFSLILESASTNQTSMYLCASNPGSGGEDTQYFGPGTRLTVL.

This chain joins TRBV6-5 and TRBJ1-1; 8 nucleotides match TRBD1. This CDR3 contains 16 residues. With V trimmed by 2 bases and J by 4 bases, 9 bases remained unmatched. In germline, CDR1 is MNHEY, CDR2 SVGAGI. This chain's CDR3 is CASSYLGQGSGTEAFF. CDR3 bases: TGTGCCAGCAGTTACCTAGGACAGGGCTCTGGCACTGAAGCTTTCTTT.

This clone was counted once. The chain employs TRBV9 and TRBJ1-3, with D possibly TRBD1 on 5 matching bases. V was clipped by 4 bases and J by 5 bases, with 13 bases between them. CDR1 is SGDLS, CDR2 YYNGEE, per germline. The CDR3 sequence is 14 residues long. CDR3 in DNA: TGTGCCAGCAGCTCCCGCGGGGCTAGAAACACCATATATTTT. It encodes CASSSRGARNTIYF. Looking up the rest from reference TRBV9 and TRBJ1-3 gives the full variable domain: DSGVTQTPKHLITATGQRVTLRCSPRSGDLSVYWYQQSLDQGLQFLIQYYNGEERAKGNILERFSAQQFPDLHSELNLSSLELGDSALYFCASSSRGARNTIYFGEGSWLTVV.

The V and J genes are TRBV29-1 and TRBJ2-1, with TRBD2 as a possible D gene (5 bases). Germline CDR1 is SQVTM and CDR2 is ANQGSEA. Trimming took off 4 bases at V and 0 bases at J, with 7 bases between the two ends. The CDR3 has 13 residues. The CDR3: CSVVRGSYNEQFF. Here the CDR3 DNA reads TGCAGCGTTGTCCGGGGCTCCTACAATGAGCAGTTCTTC.

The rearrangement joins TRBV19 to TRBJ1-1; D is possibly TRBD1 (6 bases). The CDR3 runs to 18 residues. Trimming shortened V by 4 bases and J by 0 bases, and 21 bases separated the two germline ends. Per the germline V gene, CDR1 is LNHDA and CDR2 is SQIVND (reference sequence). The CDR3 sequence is CASSSGRSQGRLNTEAFF. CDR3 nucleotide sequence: TGTGCCAGTAGTAGCGGGAGGTCACAGGGTCGTCTGAACACTGAAGCTTTCTTT.

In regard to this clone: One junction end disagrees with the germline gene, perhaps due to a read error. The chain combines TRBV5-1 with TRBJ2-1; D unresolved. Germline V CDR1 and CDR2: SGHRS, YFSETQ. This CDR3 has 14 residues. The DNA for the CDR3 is TGCGCCAGCAGCTTACAGCGCTCCAACAATGAGCAGTTCTTC. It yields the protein CASSLQRSNNEQFF.

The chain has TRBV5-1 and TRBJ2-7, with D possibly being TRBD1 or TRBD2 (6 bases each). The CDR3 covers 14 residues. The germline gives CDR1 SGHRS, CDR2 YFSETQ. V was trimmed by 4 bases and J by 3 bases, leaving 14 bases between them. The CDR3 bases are TGCGCCAGCAGCCAGGCGGGACAACTCTACGAGCAGTACTTC. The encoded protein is CASSQAGQLYEQYF.

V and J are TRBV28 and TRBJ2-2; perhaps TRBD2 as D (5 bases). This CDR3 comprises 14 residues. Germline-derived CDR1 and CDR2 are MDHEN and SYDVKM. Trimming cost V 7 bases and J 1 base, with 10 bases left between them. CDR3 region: CASKADLNTGELFF. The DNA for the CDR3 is TGTGCCAGCAAAGCGGACCTGAACACCGGGGAGCTGTTTTTT.

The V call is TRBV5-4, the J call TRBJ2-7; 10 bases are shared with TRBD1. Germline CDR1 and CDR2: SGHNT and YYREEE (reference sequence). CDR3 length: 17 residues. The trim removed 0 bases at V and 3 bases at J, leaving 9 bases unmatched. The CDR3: CASSLGQGAAESYEQYF. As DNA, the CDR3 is TGTGCCAGCAGCTTGGGACAGGGGGCAGCGGAAAGCTACGAGCAGTACTTC. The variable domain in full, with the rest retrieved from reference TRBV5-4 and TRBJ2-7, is ETGVTQSPTHLIKTRGQQVTLRCSSQSGHNTVSWYQQALGQGPQFIFQYYREEENGRGNFPPRFSGLQFPNYSSELNVNALELDDSALYLCASSLGQGAAESYEQYFGPGTRLTVT.

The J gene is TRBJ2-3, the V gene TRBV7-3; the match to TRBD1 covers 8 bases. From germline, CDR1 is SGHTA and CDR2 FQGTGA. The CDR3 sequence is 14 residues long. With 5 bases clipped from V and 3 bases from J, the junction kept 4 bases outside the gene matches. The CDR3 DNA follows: TGTGCCAGCAGCCGGACAGGGTATACAGATACGCAGTATTTT. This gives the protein CASSRTGYTDTQYF.

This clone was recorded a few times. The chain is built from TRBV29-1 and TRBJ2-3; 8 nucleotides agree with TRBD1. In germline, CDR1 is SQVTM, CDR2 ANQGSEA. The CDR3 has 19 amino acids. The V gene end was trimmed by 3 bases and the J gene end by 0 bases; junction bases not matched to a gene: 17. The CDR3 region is CSVDVRRVQGAGSTDTQYF. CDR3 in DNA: TGCAGCGTTGATGTGCGACGGGTCCAGGGGGCGGGAAGCACAGATACGCAGTATTTT.

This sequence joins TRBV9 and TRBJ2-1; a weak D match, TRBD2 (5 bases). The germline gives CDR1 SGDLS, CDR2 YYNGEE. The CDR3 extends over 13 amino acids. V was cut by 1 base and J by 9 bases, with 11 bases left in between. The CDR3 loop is CASSVRPAGEQFF. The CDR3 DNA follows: TGTGCCAGCAGCGTACGACCGGCGGGTGAGCAGTTCTTC. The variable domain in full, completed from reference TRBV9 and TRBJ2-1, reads DSGVTQTPKHLITATGQRVTLRCSPRSGDLSVYWYQQSLDQGLQFLIQYYNGEERAKGNILERFSAQQFPDLHSELNLSSLELGDSALYFCASSVRPAGEQFFGPGTRLTVL.

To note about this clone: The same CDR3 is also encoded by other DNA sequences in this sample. The CDR3 protein is CASTLPGRGGHEQYF. The DNA for the CDR3 is TGTGCCAGTACCCTCCCGGGTAGAGGGGGCCACGAGCAGTACTTC. This chain joins TRBV28 and TRBJ2-7; TRBD1 aligns across 7 bases. This CDR3 region has 15 residues. Germline values: CDR1 MDHEN, CDR2 SYDVKM. With 9 bases clipped from V and 5 bases from J, the junction kept 16 bases outside the gene matches.

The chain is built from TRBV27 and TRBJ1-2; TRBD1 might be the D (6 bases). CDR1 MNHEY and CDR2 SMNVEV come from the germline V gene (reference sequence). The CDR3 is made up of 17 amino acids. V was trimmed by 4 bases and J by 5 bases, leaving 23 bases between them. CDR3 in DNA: TGTGCCAGCAGTTCGACCCAACCTCCTCGGGGGGCTTATGGCTACACCTTC. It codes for CASSSTQPPRGAYGYTF.

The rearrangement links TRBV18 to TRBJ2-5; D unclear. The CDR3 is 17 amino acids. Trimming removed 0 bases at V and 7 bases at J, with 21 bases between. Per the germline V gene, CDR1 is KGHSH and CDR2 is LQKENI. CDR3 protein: CASSPPDLGRTSGTQYF. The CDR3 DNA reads TGTGCCAGCTCACCACCGGACCTCGGCAGGACCTCTGGGACCCAGTACTTC.

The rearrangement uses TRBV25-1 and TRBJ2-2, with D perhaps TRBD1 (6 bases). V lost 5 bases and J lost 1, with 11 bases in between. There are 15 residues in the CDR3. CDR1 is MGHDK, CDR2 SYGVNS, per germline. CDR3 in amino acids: CASSYSGVNTGELFF. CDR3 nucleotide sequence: TGTGCCAGCAGTTATTCAGGGGTGAACACCGGGGAGCTGTTTTTT.

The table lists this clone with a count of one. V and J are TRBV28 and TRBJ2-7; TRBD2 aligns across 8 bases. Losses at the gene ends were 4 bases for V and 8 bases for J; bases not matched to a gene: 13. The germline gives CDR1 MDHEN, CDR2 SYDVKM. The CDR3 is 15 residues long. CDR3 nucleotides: TGTGCCAGCAGTTCCGCAGCGGGGGACCCTACGAAGCAGTACTTC. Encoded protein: CASSSAAGDPTKQYF.

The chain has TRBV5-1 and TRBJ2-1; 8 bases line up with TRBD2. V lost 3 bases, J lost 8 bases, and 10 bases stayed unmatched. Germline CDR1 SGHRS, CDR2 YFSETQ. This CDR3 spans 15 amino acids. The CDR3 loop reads CASSSNRAGDDEQFF. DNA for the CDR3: TGCGCCAGCAGCTCGAATCGAGCGGGGGACGATGAGCAGTTCTTC.

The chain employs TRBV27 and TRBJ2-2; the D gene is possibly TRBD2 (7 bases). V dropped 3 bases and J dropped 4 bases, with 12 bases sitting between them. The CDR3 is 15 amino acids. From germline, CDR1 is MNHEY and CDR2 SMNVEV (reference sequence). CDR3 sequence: CASSFWGGGTGELFF. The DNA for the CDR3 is TGTGCCAGCAGTTTTTGGGGGGGCGGCACCGGGGAGCTGTTTTTT.

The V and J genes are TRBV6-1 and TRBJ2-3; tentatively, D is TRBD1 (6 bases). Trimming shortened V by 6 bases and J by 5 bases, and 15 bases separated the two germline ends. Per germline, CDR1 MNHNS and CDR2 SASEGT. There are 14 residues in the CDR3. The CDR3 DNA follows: TGTGCCAGCAGGACAGGAGATTCCATAGATACGCAGTATTTT. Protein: CASRTGDSIDTQYF.

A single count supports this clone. The CDR3 DNA is TGTGCCAGCAGTGGTGTAGCGGGAGGTAGTATAGATACGCAGTATTTT. Its protein product is CASSGVAGGSIDTQYF. The chain recombines TRBV27 with TRBJ2-3, with 10 bases fitting TRBD2. Germline CDR1 reads MNHEY; CDR2 reads SMNVEV (reference sequence). With 5 bases clipped from V and 5 bases from J, the junction kept 10 bases outside the gene matches. The CDR3 is made up of 16 amino acids.

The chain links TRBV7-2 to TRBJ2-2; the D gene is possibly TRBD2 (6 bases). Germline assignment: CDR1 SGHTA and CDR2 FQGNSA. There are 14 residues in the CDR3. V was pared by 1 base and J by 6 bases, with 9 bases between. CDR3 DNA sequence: TGTGCCAGCAGCTTAGTGTGGGACTCCGGGGAGCTGTTTTTT. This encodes CASSLVWDSGELFF.

CDR3 DNA sequence: TGTGCCAGTAGTAAGGACAACAGGGATATTCCCTACGAGCAGTACTTC. It translates to CASSKDNRDIPYEQYF. This chain uses TRBV19 with TRBJ2-7; tentatively, D is TRBD1 (6 bases). Looked up from germline, CDR1 is LNHDA and CDR2 is SQIVND (reference sequence). Trimming removed 4 bases from V and 2 bases from J, with 18 bases in between. This CDR3 is 16 amino acids long.

The CDR3 here is CASSLVLAGVGEQFF. In nucleotides, the CDR3 is TGTGCCAGCAGCCTCGTACTAGCGGGAGTGGGTGAGCAGTTCTTC. The genes are TRBV5-4 and TRBJ2-1, with 11 bases identical to TRBD2. This CDR3 has 15 amino acids. Germline CDR1 and CDR2: SGHNT and YYREEE (reference sequence). V shed 4 bases and J 9 bases; nucleotides not matched to a gene: 9.

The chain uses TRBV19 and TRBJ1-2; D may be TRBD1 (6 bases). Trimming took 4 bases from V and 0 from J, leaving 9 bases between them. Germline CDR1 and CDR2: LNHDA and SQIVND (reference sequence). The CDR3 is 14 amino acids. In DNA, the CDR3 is TGTGCCAGTAGTAGAGACAGGACTAACTATGGCTACACCTTC. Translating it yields CASSRDRTNYGYTF.